This passage covers 5 T cell receptor beta chains from one sample sequenced in a study of early T cells in non-severe SARS-CoV-2 infection. Via MiXCR, TCRdb re-called the 5' RACE reads, giving one row per CDR3 protein. The sample holds some 75,000 distinct CDR3 sequences, roughly 15% seen once. The sample comprised whole blood. These receptors were collected from an adult who was a healthcare worker with PCR-confirmed SARS-CoV-2 infection or an uninfected control (not recorded which).

The sample holds many counts of this clonotype. CDR3 loop: CASSPPAQQETQYF. CDR3 bases: TGTGCCAGCTCACCACCTGCCCAGCAAGAGACCCAGTACTTC. The chain has TRBV18 and TRBJ2-5; D uncertain. The germline V gene encodes CDR1 KGHSH and CDR2 LQKENI. This CDR3 spans 14 amino acids. Trimming removed 0 bases at V and 2 bases at J, with 7 bases between.

This clonotype appeared a few times. The chain recombines TRBV30 with TRBJ2-1, with D possibly TRBD2 on 5 matching bases. The CDR3 totals 12 residues. Trimming left V 2 bases short and J 14 bases short, with 16 bases between. Germline values: CDR1 GTSNPN, CDR2 SVGIG (reference sequence). CDR3 amino acids: CAWSRGSPLKFF. DNA of the CDR3: TGTGCCTGGAGTCGGGGATCTCCGCTAAAGTTCTTC.

This clonotype was found many times. The chain carries TRBV7-2 and TRBJ2-1; D is undetermined. From germline, CDR1 is SGHTA and CDR2 FQGNSA. This CDR3 has 13 residues. Trimming cost V 4 bases and J 9 bases, with 13 bases left between them. DNA of the CDR3: TGTGCCAGCAGCTCTCCTAGGGCGGCTGAGCAGTTCTTC. Its protein is CASSSPRAAEQFF.

This clonotype came up a few times. The rearrangement uses TRBV12-3 or TRBV12-4 and TRBJ2-5, with TRBD2 identical over 7 bases. Germline trimming cut 5 bases from V and 3 bases from J; bases unmatched to any gene: 0. The CDR3 consists of 12 residues. The chain's CDR3 is CASSRGEETQYF. The CDR3 DNA sequence: TGTGCCAGCAGTCGGGGGGAAGAGACCCAGTACTTC.

Only a few counts were recorded for this clonotype. This sequence joins TRBV2 and TRBJ2-5, with D tentatively TRBD2 (5 bases). Germline-derived CDR1 and CDR2 are SNHLY and FYNNEI. This CDR3 contains 15 residues. Trimming pared 2 bases from V and 5 bases from J, leaving 15 bases between. The CDR3 here is CASSEKTSERETQYF. DNA of the CDR3: TGTGCCAGCAGTGAAAAGACCTCCGAGCGGGAGACCCAGTACTTC.